The 21 T cell receptor beta chains presented below share a single source sample, sequenced in a study of blood T cell repertoires in COVID-19. Measured with immunoSEQ multiplex PCR; TCRdb has only the in-frame clones, and not every one. Of about 220,000 clones listed, around 90% are singletons. The sequenced sample consisted of PBMCs or T cells enriched from blood (not recorded which). Receptors originate from a man aged 30 to 39 who had been exposed to COVID-19.

The chain joins TRBV7-9 to TRBJ1-2, with a tentative D call TRBD1 (5 bases). This CDR3 region has 13 residues. CDR1 SEHNR and CDR2 FQNEAQ come from the germline V gene (reference sequence). V shed 6 bases and J shed 8 bases, with 16 bases lying between them. The CDR3 loop reads CASSSMAGYGYTF. As DNA, the CDR3 is TGTGCCAGCAGTTCAATGGCAGGGTACGGCTACACCTTC.

CDR3 sequence reads: CASSLRYTGELFF. The CDR3 coding sequence is TGTGCCAGCAGTTTGAGATACACCGGGGAGCTGTTTTTT. The chain has TRBV28 and TRBJ2-2; no firm D call. V gave up 3 bases and J gave up 3 bases, with 5 bases separating them. CDR3 length: 13 amino acids. The germline CDR1 and CDR2 sequences are MDHEN and SYDVKM. The full variable domain, with the rest looked up from reference TRBV28 and TRBJ2-2, is DVKVTQSSRYLVKRTGEKVFLECVQDMDHENMFWYRQDPGLGLRLIYFSYDVKMKEKGDIPEGYSVSREKKERFSLILESASTNQTSMYLCASSLRYTGELFFGEGSRLTVL.

J is TRBJ1-5 and V is TRBV12-5; D is unresolved. V shed 0 bases and J shed 6 bases, with 21 bases lying between them. The CDR3 is made up of 18 amino acids. Per the germline V gene, CDR1 is LGHNT and CDR2 is FRNRAP. CDR3 residues: CASGLVREVWASGQPQHF. The CDR3 bases are TGTGCTAGTGGTTTGGTACGGGAGGTGTGGGCTTCGGGTCAGCCCCAGCATTTT.

The chain links TRBV30 to TRBJ1-3; 7 bases are a match to TRBD1. Per the germline V gene, CDR1 is GTSNPN and CDR2 is SVGIG (reference sequence). V was clipped by 5 bases and J by 0 bases; unmatched bases: 4. This CDR3 region has 14 residues. The chain's CDR3 is CAWRGTASGNTIYF. The CDR3 DNA is TGTGCCTGGCGAGGGACAGCCTCTGGAAACACCATATATTTT.

This CDR3 reads CSVALGSKRETQYF. CDR3 sequence (DNA): TGCAGCGTTGCCTTGGGGAGTAAGAGAGAGACCCAGTACTTC. The genes are TRBV29-1 and TRBJ2-5; tentative D call: TRBD2 (5 bases). CDR1 is SQVTM and CDR2 is ANQGSEA in the germline V gene. The CDR3 consists of 14 residues. V gave up 4 bases and J gave up 4 bases, with 16 bases separating them.

The genes are TRBV30 and TRBJ2-7, with a weak D call TRBD2 (7 bases). This CDR3 contains 12 residues. Germline assignment: CDR1 GTSNPN and CDR2 SVGIG (reference sequence). Trimming cost V 7 bases and J 5 bases, with 15 bases left between them. CDR3 amino acids: CASGGGAHEQYF. The CDR3 DNA follows: TGTGCCTCCGGCGGGGGCGCCCACGAGCAGTACTTC. Full variable domain (missing parts from reference TRBV30 and TRBJ2-7): SQTIHQWPATLVQPVGSPLSLECTVEGTSNPNLYWYRQAAGRGLQLLFYSVGIGQISSEVPQNLSASRPQDRQFILSSKKLLLSDSGFYLCASGGGAHEQYFGPGTRLTVT.

This chain links TRBV6-6 with TRBJ2-1; TRBD2 matches 8 bases. This CDR3 has 16 amino acids. Germline CDR1 reads MNHNY; CDR2 reads SVGAGI (reference sequence). J was trimmed by 5 bases and V by 0 bases; bases with no gene match: 6. CDR3 coding DNA: TGTGCCAGCAGTTACTCATTATCGACTAGCGACAATGAGCAGTTCTTC. Its protein is CASSYSLSTSDNEQFF.

This sequence joins TRBV5-4 and TRBJ2-2; no clear D gene. This CDR3 has 17 residues. Trimming took 1 base from V and 7 from J, leaving 20 bases between them. Germline CDR1 SGHNT, CDR2 YYREEE (reference sequence). This CDR3 reads CASSLSRQARPVGELFF. CDR3 nucleotide sequence: TGTGCCAGCAGCTTGAGTCGGCAGGCTCGGCCGGTCGGGGAGCTGTTTTTT.

This chain links TRBV6-5 with TRBJ1-3; D unresolved. CDR1 and CDR2 (germline): MNHEY, SVGAGI. V gave up 2 bases and J gave up 0 bases, with 8 bases separating them. CDR3 length: 15 amino acids. The CDR3, as DNA: TGTGCCAGCAGTTACCTGCCGAGCTCTGGAAACACCATATATTTT. Its protein is CASSYLPSSGNTIYF.

The chain couples TRBV9 to TRBJ2-3, with D tentatively TRBD2 (6 bases). The ends were cut back, 0 bases at V and 6 bases at J, with 14 bases in the middle. CDR1 is SGDLS and CDR2 is YYNGEE in the germline V gene. The length of the CDR3 is 15 residues. The chain's CDR3 is CASSVVSGLPDTQYF. DNA for the CDR3: TGTGCCAGCAGCGTAGTTAGCGGCCTCCCTGATACGCAGTATTTT.

The chain carries TRBV4-1 and TRBJ1-2, with D uncertain. Germline-derived CDR1 and CDR2 are MGHRA and YSYEKL. This CDR3 comprises 14 residues. V lost 4 bases and J 2 bases, leaving 11 bases between the germline ends. CDR3 nucleotides: TGCGCCAGCAGCCTGCCAGGAGGCAACTATGGCTACACCTTC. Protein sequence: CASSLPGGNYGYTF.

The chain employs TRBV7-9 and TRBJ1-4; weak D call: TRBD1 (6 bases). CDR1 is SEHNR, CDR2 FQNEAQ, per germline (reference sequence). V was trimmed by 5 bases and J by 7 bases, leaving 17 bases between them. This CDR3 region has 15 residues. The CDR3 coding sequence is TGTGCCAGCAGCGTGAGTCCCAGGGGTAGTGAAAAACTGTTTTTT. This encodes CASSVSPRGSEKLFF.

As concerns this clone: Relative to the germline gene, one junction end is altered; a read error may explain this. V is TRBV5-1 and J is TRBJ1-6, with TRBD1 matching 8 bases. The length of the CDR3 is 16 residues. Germline loops: CDR1 SGHRS, CDR2 YFSETQ. CDR3 in DNA: TGCGCCAACAGCTTGGCGGGTCCAGGGGGCAATTCACCCCTCCACTTT. As protein: CANSLAGPGGNSPLHF.

V usage is TRBV11-1 and J usage is TRBJ2-3; 8 bases agree with TRBD1. The CDR3 is made up of 16 amino acids. Germline CDR1 reads SGHAT; CDR2 reads FQDESV (reference sequence). Germline trimming cut 1 base from V and 2 bases from J; bases unmatched to any gene: 5. Here the CDR3 reads CASSLDQGATTDTQYF. DNA of the CDR3: TGTGCCAGCAGCTTAGACCAGGGGGCCACCACAGATACGCAGTATTTT.

The V and J genes are TRBV3-1 (or the pseudogene TRBV3-2) and TRBJ1-2; D is perhaps TRBD1 (5 bases). The CDR3 loop spans 15 amino acids. Germline-derived CDR1 and CDR2 are LGHDT and YNNKEL (reference sequence). Trimming left V 2 bases short and J 4 bases short, with 14 bases between. The CDR3, as DNA: TGTGCCAGCAGCCAACAAAGGGTGGGGGGCTATGGCTACACCTTC. The encoded protein is CASSQQRVGGYGYTF.

The chain links TRBV2 to TRBJ2-7; TRBD1 aligns across 10 bases. J gave up 7 bases and V 5 bases, and 11 bases lay outside the gene matches. CDR1 SNHLY and CDR2 FYNNEI come from the germline V gene. CDR3 length equals 15 residues. CDR3 sequence: CASSYPGTGVREQYF. CDR3 nucleotide sequence: TGTGCCAGCAGTTACCCCGGGACAGGGGTTCGTGAGCAGTACTTC.

This sequence joins TRBV25-1 and TRBJ2-3; the D gene is possibly TRBD2 (6 bases). Trimming pared 6 bases from V and 6 bases from J, leaving 16 bases between. From germline, CDR1 is MGHDK and CDR2 SYGVNS. The CDR3 consists of 14 residues. For the CDR3, the DNA is TGTGCCAGCAGACTCGGGACTCACGCTGATACGCAGTATTTT. Its protein is CASRLGTHADTQYF.

The genes are TRBV6-2 or TRBV6-3 and TRBJ1-1; D ambiguous. This CDR3 contains 13 residues. The V end was cut by 0 bases, the J end by 5 bases, with 7 bases between. Germline values: CDR1 MNHEY, CDR2 SVGEGT. The CDR3: CASSYSPRTEAFF. CDR3 nucleotides: TGTGCCAGCAGTTACTCTCCGCGGACTGAAGCTTTCTTT.

The chain carries TRBV6-5 and TRBJ1-6; TRBD1 aligns across 8 bases. The V gene end was trimmed by 5 bases and the J gene end by 5 bases; junction bases not matched to a gene: 5. The CDR3 spans 15 residues. Germline V gene sequence: CDR1 MNHEY, CDR2 SVGAGI. CDR3 nucleotides: TGTGCCAGCAGTCAGGACAGGGCGAATAATTCACCCCTCCACTTT. Protein sequence: CASSQDRANNSPLHF.

The rearrangement joins TRBV5-1 to TRBJ1-4, with TRBD1 matching 11 bases. The trim removed 0 bases at V and 7 bases at J, leaving 2 bases unmatched. This CDR3 is built from 15 residues. Germline V gene sequence: CDR1 SGHRS, CDR2 YFSETQ. DNA for the CDR3: TGCGCCAGCAGCTTGGGAGGGACAGGGGGTGAAAAACTGTTTTTT. Translation gives CASSLGGTGGEKLFF.

The chain combines TRBV4-2 with TRBJ2-1; 8 nucleotides match TRBD2. V trimming: 0 bases; J trimming: 6 bases; junction bases outside the gene matches: 10. Germline CDR1 and CDR2: LGHNA and YNFKEQ. This CDR3 contains 17 residues. The CDR3 sequence is CASSQDQERGPLNEQFF. The CDR3 DNA reads as TGTGCCAGCAGCCAAGATCAGGAGCGGGGGCCTCTCAATGAGCAGTTCTTC.